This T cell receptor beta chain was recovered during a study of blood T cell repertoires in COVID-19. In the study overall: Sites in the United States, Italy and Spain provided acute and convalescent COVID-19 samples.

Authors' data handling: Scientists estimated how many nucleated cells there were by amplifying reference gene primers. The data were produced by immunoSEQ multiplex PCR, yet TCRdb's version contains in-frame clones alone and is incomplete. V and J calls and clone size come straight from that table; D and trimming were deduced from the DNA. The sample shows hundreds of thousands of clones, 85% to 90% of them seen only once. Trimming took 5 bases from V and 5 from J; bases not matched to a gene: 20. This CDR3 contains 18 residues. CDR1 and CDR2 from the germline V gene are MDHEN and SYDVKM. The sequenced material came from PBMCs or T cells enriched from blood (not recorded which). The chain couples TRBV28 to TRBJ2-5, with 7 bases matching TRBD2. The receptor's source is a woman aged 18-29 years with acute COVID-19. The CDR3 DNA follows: TGTGCCAGCAGTCCCACCGGCCTGCTGGCGGGAGTTGGGGAGACCCAGTACTTC. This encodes CASSPTGLLAGVGETQYF.